This T cell receptor (beta chain) was identified during a study of blood T cell repertoires in COVID-19. Study-wide context: Samples came from the United States, Italy and Spain, spanning acute and convalescent COVID-19. T cells, B-cell-depleted T cells, or PBMCs supplied cDNA or gDNA.

Per the authors' pipeline: Estimated nucleated cell counts came from reference gene primer amplification. Repertoires were generated with immunoSEQ multiplex PCR, while TCRdb's copy carries only in-frame clones and drops some. V and J calls and clone size are given by that table; D and trimming were obtained from the DNA. The sample has nearly 55,000 clones; roughly 86% are singletons. V shed 5 bases and J 1 base; nucleotides not matched to a gene: 9. CDR3 length: 16 residues. The germline V gene has CDR1 SGHDN and CDR2 FVKESK. The clonotype originates from a man between 65 and 85 years old with active COVID-19. This sequence joins TRBV14 and TRBJ2-3, with TRBD2 matching 7 bases. Sequenced input: peripheral blood. CDR3 nucleotides: TGTGCCAGCAGCGCTTATAGGGCGGGGGGCACAGATACGCAGTATTTT. Translating gives CASSAYRAGGTDTQYF.